Listed below are T cell receptor beta chains from one sample, sequenced in a study of blood T cell repertoires in COVID-19. Profiled with immunoSEQ multiplex PCR; TCRdb holds only in-frame clones, not every one. Among over 110,000 clones, 84% were seen once, and the ten largest hold 3.9%. Source material: PBMCs or T cells enriched from blood (not recorded which). The origin of the receptors is a man aged 50 to 60 in a cohort exposed to, infected with or recovered from COVID-19 (not recorded which). Each CDR3 is given with its conserved first and last residue. D genes are given only for firm matches. Size is omitted from some rows. Given values are once, few, many or a class for expanded clones.

v_call	d_call	clone_size	j_call	cdr3_nt	cdr3_aa
TRBV5-1	-	-	TRBJ1-1	TGCGCCAGCAGCTTGGGTGACACCACTGAAGCTTTCTTT	CASSLGDTTEAFF
TRBV5-8	TRBD2	-	TRBJ2-2	TGTGCCAGCAGCTTGGGTCCCCCTAGCGGGAGCGCTGGAACCGGGGAGCTGTTTTTT	CASSLGPPSGSAGTGELFF
TRBV6-5	TRBD1	once	TRBJ1-5	TGTGCCAGCAAGGGGGCAATTAGCAATCAGCCCCAGCATTTT	CASKGAISNQPQHF
TRBV19	-	once	TRBJ2-3	TGTGCCAGTAGGAGTGACACAGATACGCAGTATTTT	CASRSDTDTQYF
TRBV5-1	-	-	TRBJ2-2	TGCGCCAGCAGCTTGGAGACACTCACCGGGGAGCTGTTTTTT	CASSLETLTGELFF
TRBV4-1	TRBD2	once	TRBJ2-7	TGCGCCAGCAGCCCGGGACGGGGGGGCTTTATCTACGAGCAGTACTTC	CASSPGRGGFIYEQYF
TRBV13	TRBD1	-	TRBJ1-1	TGTGCCAGCACCGAAGAGACAGGGAAGAACACTGAAGCTTTCTTT	CASTEETGKNTEAFF
TRBV2	-	medium-sized	TRBJ2-7	TGTGCCAGCAGTGGGGCGGACTCCAGCTACGAGCAGTACTTC	CASSGADSSYEQYF
TRBV19	TRBD2	once	TRBJ2-7	TGTGCCAGTAGTATCGCAGGGAAAGCGGGAGGGCCGTTTCACGAGCAGTACTTC	CASSIAGKAGGPFHEQYF
TRBV27	-	-	TRBJ1-6	TGTGCCAGCAGTTCCGGTTATTCACCCCTCCACTTT	CASSSGYSPLHF
TRBV4-3	-	-	TRBJ1-5	TGCGCCAGCAGCCACCTTAATCAGCCCCAGCATTTT	CASSHLNQPQHF
TRBV19	TRBD2	-	TRBJ2-5	TGTGCCAGTAGTATCGGCGGGAGGGCTCAAGAGACCCAGTACTTC	CASSIGGRAQETQYF
TRBV5-1	TRBD2	-	TRBJ2-7	TGCGCCAGCAGCTTGGTTCTAGCGGGAGGCGGCGAGCAGTACTTC	CASSLVLAGGGEQYF
TRBV7-6	-	-	TRBJ2-7	TGTGCCAGCAGCTTGAGCCCAAGCTACGAGCAGTACTTC	CASSLSPSYEQYF
TRBV7-9	TRBD1	-	TRBJ2-3	TGTGCCAGCAGCTTTTTCAGGGGGCTGAGCCCCCTACCCACGAATACGCAGTATTTT	CASSFFRGLSPLPTNTQYF
TRBV27	-	-	TRBJ1-1	TGTGCCAGCAGTTTATCGGGGGGATCGGGCACTGAAGCTTTCTTT	CASSLSGGSGTEAFF
TRBV10-3	-	-	TRBJ2-2	TGTGCCTCCCAGGGGGCTAGCGGAAACACCGGGGAGCTGTTTTTT	CASQGASGNTGELFF
TRBV3-1/TRBV3-2	-	-	TRBJ1-2	TGTGCCAGCAGCCACCCAGCGGGAGACTATGGCTACACCTTC	CASSHPAGDYGYTF
TRBV20-1	-	many	TRBJ2-7	TGCAGTGCTAGTAAAGGGAGAGGCGAGCAGTACTTC	CSASKGRGEQYF
TRBV19	-	-	TRBJ1-1	TGTGCCAGTAGTATAGACAGGGACACTGAAGCTTTCTTT	CASSIDRDTEAFF
TRBV7-8	TRBD1	-	TRBJ1-2	TGTGCCAGCAGCCTCGGGACAGGTCGATATGGCTACACCTTC	CASSLGTGRYGYTF
TRBV29-1	-	-	TRBJ1-1	TGCAGCGTTGCCTTGGTAGGGGCCAAGGAAGCTTTCTTT	CSVALVGAKEAFF
TRBV5-1	-	-	TRBJ2-3	TGCGCCAGCAGCTTGGGCCAAGTGACAGGCACAGATACGCAGTATTTT	CASSLGQVTGTDTQYF
TRBV6-1	-	-	TRBJ1-5	TGTGCCAGCAGTGAAGCGTCAGGGGTGAGCAATCAGCCCCAGCATTTT	CASSEASGVSNQPQHF
TRBV24-1	-	-	TRBJ2-1	TGTGCCACCAGTGATTTGCAGTCCACCAGCGGGGAGCAGTTCTTC	CATSDLQSTSGEQFF
TRBV5-1	TRBD1	-	TRBJ1-4	TGCGCCAGCAGCCCCACAGGGGGGTCCGAAAAACTGTTTTTT	CASSPTGGSEKLFF
TRBV12-3/TRBV12-4	-	-	TRBJ2-7	TGTGCCAGCAGTTTTTCTCACTCGTACGAGCAGTACTTC	CASSFSHSYEQYF
TRBV6-5	-	large	TRBJ1-2	TGTGCCAGCAGTTACCAACAGCCCGCTCTTAGAGGCTACACCTTC	CASSYQQPALRGYTF
TRBV9	TRBD2	once	TRBJ2-2	TGTGCCAGCAGCGCCGTGACTAGCGGGAGACCCACCGATAACACCGGGGAGCTGTTTTTT	CASSAVTSGRPTDNTGELFF
TRBV9	-	-	TRBJ1-2	TGTGCCAGCAGCTCGATTCGGGGGAGTCATGCCTTC	CASSSIRGSHAF
TRBV5-6	TRBD1	-	TRBJ2-7	TGTGCCAGCGGGACAGGCTACGAGCAGTACTTC	CASGTGYEQYF
TRBV27	-	few	TRBJ1-6	TGTGCCAGCAGACCGGACAGCCATAATTCACCCCTCCACTTT	CASRPDSHNSPLHF
TRBV7-2	TRBD2	-	TRBJ2-1	TGTGCCAGCAGCTTGACGGGACTAGGGTCCAATGAGCAGTTCTTC	CASSLTGLGSNEQFF
TRBV18	-	-	TRBJ1-1	TGTGCCAGCTCACCACCACGCGGGGGATTGGCTGAAGCTTTCTTT	CASSPPRGGLAEAFF
TRBV4-1	TRBD2	once	TRBJ2-7	TGCGCCAGCAGCGCTAGCGGGGTCTCCTACGAGCAGTACTTC	CASSASGVSYEQYF
TRBV9	-	-	TRBJ2-1	TGTGCCAGCAGCTACCGAGGAACAGGGAGCGGCTACAATGAGCAGTTCTTC	CASSYRGTGSGYNEQFF
TRBV29-1	-	-	TRBJ2-1	TGCAGCGTTGGCGAGTACAATGAGCAGTTCTTC	CSVGEYNEQFF
TRBV10-1	TRBD1	-	TRBJ2-7	TGCGCCAGCAGCGAGGACAGGGCCCCCTACGAGCAGTACTTC	CASSEDRAPYEQYF
TRBV28	-	-	TRBJ2-7	TGTGCCAGCAGCCGGACTCCCAGCTCCTACGAGCAGTACTTC	CASSRTPSSYEQYF
TRBV5-1	TRBD1	-	TRBJ1-3	TGCGCCAGCAGCTGGGGACAGGGCAGTCAATTGTCTGGAAACACCATATATTTT	CASSWGQGSQLSGNTIYF
TRBV19	TRBD2	-	TRBJ2-3	TGTGCCAGTAGCGGATTACTAGCGGGAGGTCGGGATACGCAGTATTTT	CASSGLLAGGRDTQYF